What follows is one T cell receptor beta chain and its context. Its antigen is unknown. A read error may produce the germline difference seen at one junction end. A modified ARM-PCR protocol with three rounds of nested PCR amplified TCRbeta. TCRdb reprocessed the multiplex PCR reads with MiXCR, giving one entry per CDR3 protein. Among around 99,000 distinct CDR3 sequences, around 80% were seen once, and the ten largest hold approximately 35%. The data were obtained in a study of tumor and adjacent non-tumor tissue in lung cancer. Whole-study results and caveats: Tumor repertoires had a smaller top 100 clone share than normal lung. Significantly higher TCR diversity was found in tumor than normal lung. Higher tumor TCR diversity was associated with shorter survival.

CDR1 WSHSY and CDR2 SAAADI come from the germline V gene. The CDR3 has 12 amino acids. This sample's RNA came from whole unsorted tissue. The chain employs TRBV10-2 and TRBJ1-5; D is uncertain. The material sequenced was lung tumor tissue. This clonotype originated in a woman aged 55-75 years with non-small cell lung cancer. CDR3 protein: CASSVGRQPQHF. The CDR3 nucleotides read TGTGCCAGCAGTGTGGGGAGACAGCCCCAGCATTTT.